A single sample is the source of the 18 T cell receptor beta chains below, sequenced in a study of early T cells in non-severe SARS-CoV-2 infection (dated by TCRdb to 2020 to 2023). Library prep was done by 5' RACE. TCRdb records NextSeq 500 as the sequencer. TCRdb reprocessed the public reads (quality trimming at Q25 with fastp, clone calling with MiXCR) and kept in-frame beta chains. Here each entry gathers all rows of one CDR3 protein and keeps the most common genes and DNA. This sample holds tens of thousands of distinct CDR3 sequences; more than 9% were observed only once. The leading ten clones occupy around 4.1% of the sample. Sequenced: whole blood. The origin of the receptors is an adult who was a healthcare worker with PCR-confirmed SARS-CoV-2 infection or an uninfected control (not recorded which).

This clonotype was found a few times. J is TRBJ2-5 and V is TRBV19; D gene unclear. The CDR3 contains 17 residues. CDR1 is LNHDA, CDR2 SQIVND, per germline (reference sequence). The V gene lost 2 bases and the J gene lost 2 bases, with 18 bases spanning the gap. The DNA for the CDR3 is TGTGCCAGTAGTATAAAACGGCCCCCCCAGACACAAGAGACCCAGTACTTC. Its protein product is CASSIKRPPQTQETQYF.

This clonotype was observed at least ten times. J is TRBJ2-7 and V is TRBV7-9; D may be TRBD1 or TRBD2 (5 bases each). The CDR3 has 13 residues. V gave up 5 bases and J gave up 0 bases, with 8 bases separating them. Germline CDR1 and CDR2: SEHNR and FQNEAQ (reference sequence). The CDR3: CASSPGTSYEQYF. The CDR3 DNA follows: TGTGCCAGCAGCCCCGGGACCTCCTACGAGCAGTACTTC.

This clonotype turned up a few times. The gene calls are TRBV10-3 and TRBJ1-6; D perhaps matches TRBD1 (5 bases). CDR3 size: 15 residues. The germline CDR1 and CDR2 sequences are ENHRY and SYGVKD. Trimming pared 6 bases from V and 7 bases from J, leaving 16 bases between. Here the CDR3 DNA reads TGTGCCATCAGCCTTGAAAGGGACGGAAATTCACCCCTCCACTTT. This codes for CAISLERDGNSPLHF.

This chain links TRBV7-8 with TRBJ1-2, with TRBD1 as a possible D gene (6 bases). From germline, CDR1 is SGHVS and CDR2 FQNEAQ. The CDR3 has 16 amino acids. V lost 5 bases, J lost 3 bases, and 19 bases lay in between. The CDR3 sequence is CASSVRRYRDDYGYTF. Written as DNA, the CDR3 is TGTGCCAGCAGCGTACGCCGATACAGGGACGACTATGGCTACACCTTC.

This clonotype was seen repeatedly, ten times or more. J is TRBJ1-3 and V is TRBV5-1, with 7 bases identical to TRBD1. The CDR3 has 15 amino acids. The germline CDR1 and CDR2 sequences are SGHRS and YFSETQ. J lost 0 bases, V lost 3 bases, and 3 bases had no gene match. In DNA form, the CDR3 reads TGCGCCAGCAGCTCGGGACAGCTCTCTGGAAACACCATATATTTT. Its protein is CASSSGQLSGNTIYF. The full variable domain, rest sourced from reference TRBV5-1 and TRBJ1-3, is KAGVTQTPRYLIKTRGQQVTLSCSPISGHRSVSWYQQTPGQGLQFLFEYFSETQRNKGNFPGRFSGRQFSNSRSEMNVSTLELGDSALYLCASSSGQLSGNTIYFGEGSWLTVV.

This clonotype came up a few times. Here the CDR3 reads CASSLAGLDSDTQYF. The CDR3, as DNA: TGCGCCAGCAGCTTGGCCGGGCTAGATTCTGATACGCAGTATTTT. The chain recombines TRBV5-1 with TRBJ2-3; no definite D call. The CDR3 is 15 amino acids. Germline loops: CDR1 SGHRS, CDR2 YFSETQ. V lost 0 bases and J 6 bases, leaving 14 bases between the germline ends.

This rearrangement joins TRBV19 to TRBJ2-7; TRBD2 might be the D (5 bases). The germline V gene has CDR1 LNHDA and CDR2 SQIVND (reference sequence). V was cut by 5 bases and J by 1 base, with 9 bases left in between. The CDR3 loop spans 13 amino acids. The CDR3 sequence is CASSVQRSYEQYF. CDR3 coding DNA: TGTGCCAGTAGTGTACAGCGGTCCTACGAGCAGTACTTC.

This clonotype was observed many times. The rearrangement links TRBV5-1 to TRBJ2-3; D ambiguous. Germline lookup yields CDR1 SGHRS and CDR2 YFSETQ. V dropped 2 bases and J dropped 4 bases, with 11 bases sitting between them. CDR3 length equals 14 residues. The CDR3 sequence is CASSFSQRADTQYF. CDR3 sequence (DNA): TGCGCCAGCAGCTTCTCCCAGCGAGCAGATACGCAGTATTTT. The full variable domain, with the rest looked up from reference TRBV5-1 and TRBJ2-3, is KAGVTQTPRYLIKTRGQQVTLSCSPISGHRSVSWYQQTPGQGLQFLFEYFSETQRNKGNFPGRFSGRQFSNSRSEMNVSTLELGDSALYLCASSFSQRADTQYFGPGTRLTVL.

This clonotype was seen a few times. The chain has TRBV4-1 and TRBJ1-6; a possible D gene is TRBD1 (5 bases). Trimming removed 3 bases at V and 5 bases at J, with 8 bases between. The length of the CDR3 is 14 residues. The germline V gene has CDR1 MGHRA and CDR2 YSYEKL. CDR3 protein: CASSHGGHNSPLHF. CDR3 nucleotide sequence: TGCGCCAGCAGCCACGGGGGTCATAATTCACCCCTCCACTTT.

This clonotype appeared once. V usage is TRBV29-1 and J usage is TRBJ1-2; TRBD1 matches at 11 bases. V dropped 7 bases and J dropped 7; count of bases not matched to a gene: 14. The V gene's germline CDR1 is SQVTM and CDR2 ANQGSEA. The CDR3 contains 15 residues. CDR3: CSAPGAGQGAFGYTF. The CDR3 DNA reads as TGCAGCGCCCCTGGAGCAGGACAGGGGGCGTTTGGCTACACCTTC. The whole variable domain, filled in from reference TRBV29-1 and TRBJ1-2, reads SAVISQKPSRDICQRGTSLTIQCQVDSQVTMMFWYRQQPGQSLTLIATANQGSEATYESGFVIDKFPISRPNLTFSTLTVSNMSPEDSSIYLCSAPGAGQGAFGYTFGSGTRLTVV.

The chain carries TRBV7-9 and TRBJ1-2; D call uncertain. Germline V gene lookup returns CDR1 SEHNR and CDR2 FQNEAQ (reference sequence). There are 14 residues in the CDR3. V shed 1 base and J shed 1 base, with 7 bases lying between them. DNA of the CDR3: TGTGCCAGCAGCTTAGACAGCTTTAACTATGGCTACACCTTC. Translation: CASSLDSFNYGYTF.

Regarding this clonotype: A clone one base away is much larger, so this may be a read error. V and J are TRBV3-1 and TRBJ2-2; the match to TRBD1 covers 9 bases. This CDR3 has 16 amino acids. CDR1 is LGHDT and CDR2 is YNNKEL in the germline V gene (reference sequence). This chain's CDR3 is CARSQEGQGNTGELFF. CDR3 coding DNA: TGTGCCAGAAGCCAAGAGGGACAGGGCAACACCGGGGAGCTGTTTTTT.

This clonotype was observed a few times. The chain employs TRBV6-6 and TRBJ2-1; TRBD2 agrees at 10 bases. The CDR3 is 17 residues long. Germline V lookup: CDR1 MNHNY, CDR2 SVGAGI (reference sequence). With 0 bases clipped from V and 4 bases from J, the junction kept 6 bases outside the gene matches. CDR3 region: CASSYSPTSGIYNEQFF. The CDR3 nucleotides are TGTGCCAGCAGTTACTCCCCCACTAGCGGGATTTACAATGAGCAGTTCTTC.

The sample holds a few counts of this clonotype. This CDR3 is CASSLARTSGRYNEQFF. CDR3 DNA: TGTGCCAGCAGCTTAGCGCGAACTAGCGGAAGATACAATGAGCAGTTCTTC. The chain is built from TRBV11-2 and TRBJ2-1; TRBD2 matches at 8 bases. With V trimmed by 1 base and J by 4 bases, 9 bases remained unmatched. The CDR3 has 17 amino acids. CDR1 and CDR2 (germline): SGHAT, FQNNGV.

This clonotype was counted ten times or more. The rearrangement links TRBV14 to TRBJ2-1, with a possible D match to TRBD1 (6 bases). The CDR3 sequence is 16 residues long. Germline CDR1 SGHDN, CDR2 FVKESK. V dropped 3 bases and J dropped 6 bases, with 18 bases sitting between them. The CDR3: CASSHPDRGTGNEQFF. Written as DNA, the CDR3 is TGTGCCAGCAGCCATCCGGACAGAGGAACGGGCAATGAGCAGTTCTTC.

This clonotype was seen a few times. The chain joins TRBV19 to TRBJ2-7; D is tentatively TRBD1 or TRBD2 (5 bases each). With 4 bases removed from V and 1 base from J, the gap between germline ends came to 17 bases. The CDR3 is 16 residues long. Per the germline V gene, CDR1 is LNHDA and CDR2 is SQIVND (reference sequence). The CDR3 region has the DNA TGTGCCAGTAGTACTCCGGGACGCGGACTGTCCTACGAGCAGTACTTC. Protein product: CASSTPGRGLSYEQYF.

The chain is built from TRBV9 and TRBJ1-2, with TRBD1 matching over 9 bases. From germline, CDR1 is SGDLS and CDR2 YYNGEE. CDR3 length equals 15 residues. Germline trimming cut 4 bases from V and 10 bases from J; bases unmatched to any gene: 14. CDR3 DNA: TGTGCCAGCAGCTCAGATCCGACAGGGGGTTTGTCCTACACCTTC. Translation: CASSSDPTGGLSYTF.

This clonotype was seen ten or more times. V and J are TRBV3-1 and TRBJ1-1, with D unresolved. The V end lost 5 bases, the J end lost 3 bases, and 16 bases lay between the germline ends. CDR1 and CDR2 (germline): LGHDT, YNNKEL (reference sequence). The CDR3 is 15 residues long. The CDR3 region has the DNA TGTGCCAGCAGCAAAGTAGGGTCGGCGTACACTGAAGCTTTCTTT. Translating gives CASSKVGSAYTEAFF.